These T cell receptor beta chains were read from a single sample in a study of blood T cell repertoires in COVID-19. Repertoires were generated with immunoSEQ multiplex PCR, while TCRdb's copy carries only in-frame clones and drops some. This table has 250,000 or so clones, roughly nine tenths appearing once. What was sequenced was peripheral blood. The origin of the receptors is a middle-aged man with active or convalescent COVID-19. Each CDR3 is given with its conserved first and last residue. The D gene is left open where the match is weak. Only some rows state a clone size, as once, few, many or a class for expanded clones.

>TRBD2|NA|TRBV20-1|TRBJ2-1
TGCAGTGCTAGTCAACCTAGCGGGGACCGGGGGCAGTTCTTC
CSASQPSGDRGQFF
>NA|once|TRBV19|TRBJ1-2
TGTGCCAGTAGCCCAATCGTAAGAGCTAACTATGGCTACACCTTC
CASSPIVRANYGYTF
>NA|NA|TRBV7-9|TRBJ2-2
TGTGCCAGCAGCCCTTACGGCAGGGGCGGGGAGCTGTTTTTT
CASSPYGRGGELFF
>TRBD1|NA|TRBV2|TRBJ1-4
TGTGCCAGCAGTGAATTGACAGGGGGTAATGAAAAACTGTTTTTT
CASSELTGGNEKLFF
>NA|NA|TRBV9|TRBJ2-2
TGTGCCAGCAGCGTAGCGGGGTCCGGGGAGCTGTTTTTT
CASSVAGSGELFF
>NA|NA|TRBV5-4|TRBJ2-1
TGTGCCAGCAGAGGGAGCTCCTACAATGAGCAGTTCTTC
CASRGSSYNEQFF
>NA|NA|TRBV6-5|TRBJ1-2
TGTGCCAGCAGTTACTCTAGCGGGAACTATGGCTACACCTTC
CASSYSSGNYGYTF
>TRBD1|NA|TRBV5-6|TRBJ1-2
TGTGCCAGCAGCCGGACAGGGCGGGGCTACACCTTC
CASSRTGRGYTF
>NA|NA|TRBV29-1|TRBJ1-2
TGCAGCGTTGAAGACAGGGGTGATGGCTACACCTTC
CSVEDRGDGYTF
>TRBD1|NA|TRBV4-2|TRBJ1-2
TGTGCCAGCAGCCAACCAAACGGACAGGGGGCCGGCTACACCTTC
CASSQPNGQGAGYTF
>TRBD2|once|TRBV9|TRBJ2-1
TGTGCCAGCAGCGTAGATGCGGGAGGTTCCTACAATGAGCAGTTCTTC
CASSVDAGGSYNEQFF
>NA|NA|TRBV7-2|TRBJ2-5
TGTGCCAGCAGCTTAGTTCCAGGGGCCGTCGCAGAGTACTTC
CASSLVPGAVAEYF
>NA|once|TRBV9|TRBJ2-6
TGTGCCAGCAGCCCCCCCGGGGGCGGGAGCTCTGGGGCCAACGTCCTGACTTTC
CASSPPGGGSSGANVLTF
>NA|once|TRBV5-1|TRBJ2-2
TGCGCCAGCAGCTTGGGACAGTTACCCGGGGAGCTGTTTTTT
CASSLGQLPGELFF
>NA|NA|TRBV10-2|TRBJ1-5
TGCGCCAGCACCCAACAGGTGAATCAGCCCCAGCATTTT
CASTQQVNQPQHF
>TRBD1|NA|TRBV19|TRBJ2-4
TGTGCCAGTAGTGCTAGGGGCCGGGGACAGTCTGGCATTCAGTACTTC
CASSARGRGQSGIQYF
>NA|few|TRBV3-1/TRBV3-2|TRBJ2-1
TGTGCCAGCAGCCAAGGCGGGACTCCTCGGGGTGAGCAGTTCTTC
CASSQGGTPRGEQFF
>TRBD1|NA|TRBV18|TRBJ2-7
TGTGCCAGCTCACTGAGACAGGGTACGCACGAGCAGTACTTC
CASSLRQGTHEQYF
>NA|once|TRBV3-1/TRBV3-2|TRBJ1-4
TGTGCCAGCAGCTCTCCCCGGGCAACTAATGAAAAACTGTTTTTT
CASSSPRATNEKLFF
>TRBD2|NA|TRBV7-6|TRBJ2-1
TGTGCCAGCAGCTTAGGGGGAGGGTTAAGCTCCTACAATGAGCAGTTCTTC
CASSLGGGLSSYNEQFF
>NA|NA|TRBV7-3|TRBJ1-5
TGTGCCAGCAGCTTAACAACCGGGACAAGTGGCAATCAGCCCCAGCATTTT
CASSLTTGTSGNQPQHF
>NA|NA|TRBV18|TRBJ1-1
TGTGCCAGCTCACCAAATTTCATCGGGGGAGCTTTCTTT
CASSPNFIGGAFF
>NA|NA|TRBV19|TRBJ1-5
TGTGCCAGTAAGCGAGGAAATCAGCCCCAGCATTTT
CASKRGNQPQHF
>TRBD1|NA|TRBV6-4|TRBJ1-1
TGTGCCAGCAGTGAGGGGGACAGGGGTGAAGCTTTCTTT
CASSEGDRGEAFF
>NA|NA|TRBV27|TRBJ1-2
TGTGCCAGCAGTTTTGGGGACATCGGAACTGGCTACACCTTC
CASSFGDIGTGYTF
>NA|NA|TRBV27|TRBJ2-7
TGTGCCAGCAGTTTTGATGCAGGACACGGCTCGAACGGTTACGAGCAGTACTTC
CASSFDAGHGSNGYEQYF
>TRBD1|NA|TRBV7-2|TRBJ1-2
TGTGCCGGGGGGAAGGGGGCAGACTATGGCTACACCTTC
CAGGKGADYGYTF
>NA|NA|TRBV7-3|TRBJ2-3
TGTGCCAGCAGCTTACAGGGCACAGATACGCAGTATTTT
CASSLQGTDTQYF
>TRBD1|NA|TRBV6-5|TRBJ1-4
TGTGCCAGCACCCGGGACAGGGGAAATGAAAAACTGTTTTTT
CASTRDRGNEKLFF
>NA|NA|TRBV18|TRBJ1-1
TGTGCCAGTATCCAGGGCCTGGGCACTGAAGCTTTCTTT
CASIQGLGTEAFF
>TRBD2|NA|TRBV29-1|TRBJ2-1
TGCAGCGTTGTTATACTAGCGGGAGACCAGAATGAGCAGTTCTTC
CSVVILAGDQNEQFF
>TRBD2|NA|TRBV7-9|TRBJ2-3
TGTGCCAGCAGCTCTACAGCGGGAGGGCCCGCAGATACGCAGTATTTT
CASSSTAGGPADTQYF
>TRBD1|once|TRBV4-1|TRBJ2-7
TGCGCCAGCAGTGGGACAGGGGGGTACGAGCAGTACTTC
CASSGTGGYEQYF
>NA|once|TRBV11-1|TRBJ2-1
TGTGCCAGCAGCTTAATTGGCCCTTACAATGAGCAGTTCTTC
CASSLIGPYNEQFF